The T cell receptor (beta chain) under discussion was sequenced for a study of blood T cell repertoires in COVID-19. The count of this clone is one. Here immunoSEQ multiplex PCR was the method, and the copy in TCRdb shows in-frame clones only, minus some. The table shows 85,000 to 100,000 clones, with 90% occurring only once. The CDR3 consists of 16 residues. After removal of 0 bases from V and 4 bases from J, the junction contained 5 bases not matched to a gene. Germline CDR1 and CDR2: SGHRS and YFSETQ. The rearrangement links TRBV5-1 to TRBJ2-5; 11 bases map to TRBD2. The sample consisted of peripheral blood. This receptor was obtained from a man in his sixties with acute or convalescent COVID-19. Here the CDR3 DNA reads TGCGCCAGCAGCTTGGGTAGCGGGGGGGCCGCAGAGACCCAGTACTTC. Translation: CASSLGSGGAAETQYF.